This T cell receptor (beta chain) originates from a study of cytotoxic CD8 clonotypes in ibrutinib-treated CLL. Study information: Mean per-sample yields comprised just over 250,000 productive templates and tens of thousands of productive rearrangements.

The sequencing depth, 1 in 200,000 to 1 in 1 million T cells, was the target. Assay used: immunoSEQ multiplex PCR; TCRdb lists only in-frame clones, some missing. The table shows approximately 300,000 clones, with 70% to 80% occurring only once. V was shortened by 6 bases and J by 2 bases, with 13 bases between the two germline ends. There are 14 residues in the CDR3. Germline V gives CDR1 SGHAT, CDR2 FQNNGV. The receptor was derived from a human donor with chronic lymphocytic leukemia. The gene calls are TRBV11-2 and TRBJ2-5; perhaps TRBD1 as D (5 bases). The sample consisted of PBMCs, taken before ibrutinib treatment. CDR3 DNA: TGTGCCAGCAGATCTCGACAGTTACAAGAGACCCAGTACTTC. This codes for CASRSRQLQETQYF. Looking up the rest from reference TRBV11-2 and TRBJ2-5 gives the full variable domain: EAGVAQSPRYKIIEKRQSVAFWCNPISGHATLYWYQQILGQGPKLLIQFQNNGVVDDSQLPKDRFSAERLKGVDSTLKIQPAKLEDSAVYLCASRSRQLQETQYFGPGTRLLVL.